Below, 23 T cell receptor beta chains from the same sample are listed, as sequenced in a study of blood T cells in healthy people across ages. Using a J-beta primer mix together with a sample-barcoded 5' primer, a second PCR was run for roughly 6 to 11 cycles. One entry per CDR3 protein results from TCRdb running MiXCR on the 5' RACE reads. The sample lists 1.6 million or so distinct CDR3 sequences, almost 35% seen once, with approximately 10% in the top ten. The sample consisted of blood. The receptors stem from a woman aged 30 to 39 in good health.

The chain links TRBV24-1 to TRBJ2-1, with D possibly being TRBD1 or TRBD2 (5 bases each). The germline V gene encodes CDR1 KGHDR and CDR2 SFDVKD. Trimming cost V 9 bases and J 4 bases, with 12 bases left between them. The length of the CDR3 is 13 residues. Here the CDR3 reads CATGGPNYNEQFF. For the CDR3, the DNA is TGTGCCACCGGGGGTCCTAATTACAATGAGCAGTTCTTC.

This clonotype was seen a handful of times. The CDR3 loop is CASSRTGPQYEQYF. The DNA of the CDR3 is TGTGCCAGCAGCCGCACCGGGCCCCAGTACGAGCAGTACTTC. This chain links TRBV12-3 or TRBV12-4 with TRBJ2-5; D ambiguous. Matching the DNA end better, TRBJ2-7 makes the J call doubtful. The CDR3 covers 14 residues.

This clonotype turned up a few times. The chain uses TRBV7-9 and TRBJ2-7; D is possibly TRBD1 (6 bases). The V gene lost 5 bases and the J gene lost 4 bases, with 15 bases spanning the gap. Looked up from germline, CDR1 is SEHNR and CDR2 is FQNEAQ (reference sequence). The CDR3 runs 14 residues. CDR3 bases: TGTGCCAGCAGCAGAACAGGGATGGCGTACGAGCAGTACTTC. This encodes CASSRTGMAYEQYF.

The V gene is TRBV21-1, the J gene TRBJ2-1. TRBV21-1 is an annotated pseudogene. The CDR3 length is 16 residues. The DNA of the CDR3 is TGTGCCAGCAGCAACCCGAGCGGGAGCTCCTACAATGAGCGGTTCTTC. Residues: CASSNPSGSSYNERFF.

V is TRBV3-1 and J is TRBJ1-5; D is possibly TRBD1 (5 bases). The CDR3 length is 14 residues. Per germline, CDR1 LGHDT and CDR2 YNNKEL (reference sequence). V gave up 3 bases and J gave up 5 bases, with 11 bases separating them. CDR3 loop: CASSQSQGYQPQHF. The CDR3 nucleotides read TGTGCCAGCAGCCAGAGTCAGGGTTATCAGCCCCAGCATTTT.

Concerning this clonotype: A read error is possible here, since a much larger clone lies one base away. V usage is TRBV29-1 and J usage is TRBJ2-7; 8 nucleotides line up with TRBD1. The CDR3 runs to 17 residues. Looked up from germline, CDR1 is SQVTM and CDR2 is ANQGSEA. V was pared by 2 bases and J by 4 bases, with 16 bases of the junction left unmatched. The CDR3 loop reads CSVETRGRGQDGYEQYF. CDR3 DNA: TGCAGCGTTGAAACTCGAGGAAGGGGACAGGATGGGTACGAGCAGTACTTC.

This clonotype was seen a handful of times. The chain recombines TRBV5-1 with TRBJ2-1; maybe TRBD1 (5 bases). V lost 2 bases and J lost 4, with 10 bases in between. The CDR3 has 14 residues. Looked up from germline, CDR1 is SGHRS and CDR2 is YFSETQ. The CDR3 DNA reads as TGCGCCAGCAGCTTAAGACAGCTTTACAATGAGCAGTTCTTC. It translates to CASSLRQLYNEQFF.

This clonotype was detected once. The CDR3 reads CASSPQRGQSEQFF. The CDR3 coding sequence is TGTGCCAGCTCACCTCAGCGGGGGCAGAGTGAGCAGTTCTTC. The rearrangement uses TRBV18 and TRBJ2-1; 8 nucleotides agree with TRBD2. In germline, CDR1 is KGHSH, CDR2 LQKENI. This CDR3 has 14 residues. The V segment lost 3 bases and the J segment 9 bases; nucleotides outside the gene matches: 7.

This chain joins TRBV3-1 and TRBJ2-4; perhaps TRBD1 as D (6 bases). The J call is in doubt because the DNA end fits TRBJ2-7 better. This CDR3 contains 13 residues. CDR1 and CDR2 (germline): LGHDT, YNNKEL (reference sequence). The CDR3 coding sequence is TGTGCCAGCGGGGGCATGGCCTCCTACGAGCAGTACTTC. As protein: CASGGMASYEQYF.

The CDR3 loop is CASSSGQGLPRYGYTF. CDR3 coding DNA: TGTGCCAGCAGTAGCGGACAGGGGCTCCCACGCTATGGCTACACCTTC. The chain employs TRBV6-1 and TRBJ1-2, with 9 bases fitting TRBD1. This CDR3 spans 16 amino acids. V was clipped by 5 bases and J by 4 bases; unmatched bases: 11. Germline V gives CDR1 MNHNS, CDR2 SASEGT.

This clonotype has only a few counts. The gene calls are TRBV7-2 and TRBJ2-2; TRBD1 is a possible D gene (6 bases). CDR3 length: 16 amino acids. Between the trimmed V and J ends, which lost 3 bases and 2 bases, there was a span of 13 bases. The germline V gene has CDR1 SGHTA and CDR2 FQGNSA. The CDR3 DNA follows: TGTGCCAGCAGCTTGCACGGGGACACCAACACCGGGGAGCTGTTTTTT. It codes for CASSLHGDTNTGELFF.

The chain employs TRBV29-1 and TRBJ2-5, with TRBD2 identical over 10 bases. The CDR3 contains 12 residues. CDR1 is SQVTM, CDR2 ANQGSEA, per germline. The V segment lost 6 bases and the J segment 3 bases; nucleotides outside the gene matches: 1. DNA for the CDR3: TGCAGCGTCCTAGCGGGGGAAGAGACCCAGTACTTC. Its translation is CSVLAGEETQYF. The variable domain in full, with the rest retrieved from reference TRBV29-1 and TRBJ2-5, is SAVISQKPSRDICQRGTSLTIQCQVDSQVTMMFWYRQQPGQSLTLIATANQGSEATYESGFVIDKFPISRPNLTFSTLTVSNMSPEDSSIYLCSVLAGEETQYFGPGTRLLVL.

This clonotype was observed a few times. CDR3 DNA: TGCAGCGGACGGAGCGGCTCCTACGAGCAGTACTTC. Translating gives CSGRSGSYEQYF. The gene calls are TRBV20-1 and TRBJ2-7; tentatively, D is TRBD2 (5 bases). This CDR3 spans 12 amino acids. Germline loops: CDR1 DFQATT, CDR2 SNEGSKA (reference sequence).

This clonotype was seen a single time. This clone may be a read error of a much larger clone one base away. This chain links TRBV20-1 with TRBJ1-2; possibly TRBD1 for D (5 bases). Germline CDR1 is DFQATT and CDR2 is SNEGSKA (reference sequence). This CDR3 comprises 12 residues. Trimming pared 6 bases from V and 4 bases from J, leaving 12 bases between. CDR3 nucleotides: TGCAGTGCCTCCAGGGAGGGCTATGGCTACACCTTC. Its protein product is CSASREGYGYTF.

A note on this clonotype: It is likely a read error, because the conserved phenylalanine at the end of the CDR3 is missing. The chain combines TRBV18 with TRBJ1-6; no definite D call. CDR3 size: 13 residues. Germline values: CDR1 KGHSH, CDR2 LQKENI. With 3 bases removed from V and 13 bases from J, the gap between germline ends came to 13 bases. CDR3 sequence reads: CASSPDIDGPLHC. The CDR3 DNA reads TGTGCCAGCTCACCCGACATCGACGGTCCCCTCCACTGT.

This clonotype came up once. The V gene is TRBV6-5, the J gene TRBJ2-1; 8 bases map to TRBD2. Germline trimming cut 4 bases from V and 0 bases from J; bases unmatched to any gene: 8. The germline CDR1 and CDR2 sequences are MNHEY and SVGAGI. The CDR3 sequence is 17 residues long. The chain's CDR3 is CASSSDGRGSSYNEQFF. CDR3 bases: TGTGCCAGCAGTTCTGACGGGAGGGGGAGCTCCTACAATGAGCAGTTCTTC.

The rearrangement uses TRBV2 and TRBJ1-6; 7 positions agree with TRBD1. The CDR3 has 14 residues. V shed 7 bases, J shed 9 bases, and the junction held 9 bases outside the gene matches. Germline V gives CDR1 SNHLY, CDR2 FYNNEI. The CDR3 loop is CASTIQGPSSPLHF. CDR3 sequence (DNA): TGTGCCAGCACCATACAGGGGCCCAGTTCACCCCTCCACTTT.

CDR3 sequence (DNA): TGCACCACCGGGGGACGGCTTTACAATGAGCAGTTCTTC. This gives the protein CTTGGRLYNEQFF. The chain uses TRBV10-2 and TRBJ2-1; a weak D match, TRBD2 (6 bases). The CDR3 is 13 residues long. CDR1 and CDR2 (germline): WSHSY, SAAADI.

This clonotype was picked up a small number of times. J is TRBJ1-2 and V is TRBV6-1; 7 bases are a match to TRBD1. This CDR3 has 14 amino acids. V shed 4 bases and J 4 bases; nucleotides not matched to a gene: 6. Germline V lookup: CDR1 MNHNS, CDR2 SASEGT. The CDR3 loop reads CASSGEQGIYGYTF. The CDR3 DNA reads TGTGCCAGCAGTGGAGAACAGGGGATCTATGGCTACACCTTC.

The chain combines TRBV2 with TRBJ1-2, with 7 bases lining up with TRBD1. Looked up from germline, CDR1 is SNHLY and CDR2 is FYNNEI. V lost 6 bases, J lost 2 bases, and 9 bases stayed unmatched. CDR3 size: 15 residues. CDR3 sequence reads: CASRAGTAVNYGYTF. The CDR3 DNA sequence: TGTGCCAGCAGGGCGGGGACAGCGGTAAACTATGGCTACACCTTC.

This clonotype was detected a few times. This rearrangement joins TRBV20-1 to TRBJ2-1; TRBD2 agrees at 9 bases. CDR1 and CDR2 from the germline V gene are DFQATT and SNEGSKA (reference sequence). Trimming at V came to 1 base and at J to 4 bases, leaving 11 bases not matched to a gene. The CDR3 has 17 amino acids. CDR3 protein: CSARGHVAGGRYNEQFF. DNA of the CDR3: TGCAGTGCTAGAGGACACGTGGCGGGGGGGCGTTACAATGAGCAGTTCTTC.

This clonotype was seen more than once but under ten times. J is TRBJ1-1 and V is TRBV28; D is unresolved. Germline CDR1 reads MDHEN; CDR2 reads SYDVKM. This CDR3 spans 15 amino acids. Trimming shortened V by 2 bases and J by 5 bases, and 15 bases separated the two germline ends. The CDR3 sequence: CASSLGRKKRTEAFF. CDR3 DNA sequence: TGTGCCAGCAGTTTAGGGCGGAAGAAGAGGACTGAAGCTTTCTTT.

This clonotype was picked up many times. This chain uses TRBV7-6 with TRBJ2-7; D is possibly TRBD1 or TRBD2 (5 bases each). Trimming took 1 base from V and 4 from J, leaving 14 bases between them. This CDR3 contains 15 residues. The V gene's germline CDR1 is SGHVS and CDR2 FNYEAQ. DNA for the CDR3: TGTGCCAGCAGCTTAGATCCCGGGGCATCATACGAGCAGTACTTC. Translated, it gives CASSLDPGASYEQYF.